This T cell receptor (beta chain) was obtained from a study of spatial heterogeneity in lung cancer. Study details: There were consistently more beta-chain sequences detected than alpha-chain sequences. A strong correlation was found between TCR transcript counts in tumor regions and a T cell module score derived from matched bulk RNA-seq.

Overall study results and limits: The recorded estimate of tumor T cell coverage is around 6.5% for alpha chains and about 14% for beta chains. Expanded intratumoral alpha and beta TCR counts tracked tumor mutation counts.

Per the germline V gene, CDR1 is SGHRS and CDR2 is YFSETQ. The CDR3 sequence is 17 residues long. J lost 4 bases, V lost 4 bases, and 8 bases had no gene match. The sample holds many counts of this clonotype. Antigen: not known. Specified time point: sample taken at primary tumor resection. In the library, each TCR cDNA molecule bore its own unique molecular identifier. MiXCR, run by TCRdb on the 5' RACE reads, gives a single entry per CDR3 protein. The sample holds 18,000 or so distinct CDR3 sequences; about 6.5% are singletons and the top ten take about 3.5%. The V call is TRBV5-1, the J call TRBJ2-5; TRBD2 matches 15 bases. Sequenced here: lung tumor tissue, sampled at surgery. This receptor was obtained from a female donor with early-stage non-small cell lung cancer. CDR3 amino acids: CASSPGLAGGQGETQYF. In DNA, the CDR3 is TGCGCCAGCAGCCCGGGACTAGCGGGAGGCCAGGGAGAGACCCAGTACTTC. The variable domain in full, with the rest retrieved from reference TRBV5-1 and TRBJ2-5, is KAGVTQTPRYLIKTRGQQVTLSCSPISGHRSVSWYQQTPGQGLQFLFEYFSETQRNKGNFPGRFSGRQFSNSRSEMNVSTLELGDSALYLCASSPGLAGGQGETQYFGPGTRLLVL.